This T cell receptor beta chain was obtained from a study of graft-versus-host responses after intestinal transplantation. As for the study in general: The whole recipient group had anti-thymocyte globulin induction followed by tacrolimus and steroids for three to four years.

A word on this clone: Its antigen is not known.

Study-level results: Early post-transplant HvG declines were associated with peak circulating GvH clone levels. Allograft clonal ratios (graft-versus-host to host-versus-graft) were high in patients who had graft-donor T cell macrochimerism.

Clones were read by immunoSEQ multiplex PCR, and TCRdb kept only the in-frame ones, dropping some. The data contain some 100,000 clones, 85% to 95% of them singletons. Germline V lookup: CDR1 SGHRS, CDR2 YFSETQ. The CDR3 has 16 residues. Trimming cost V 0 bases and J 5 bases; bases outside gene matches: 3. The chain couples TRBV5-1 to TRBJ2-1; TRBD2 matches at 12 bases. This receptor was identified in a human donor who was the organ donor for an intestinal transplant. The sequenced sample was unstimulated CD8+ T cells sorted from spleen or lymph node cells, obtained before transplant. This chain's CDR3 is CASSLVLAGGHNEQFF. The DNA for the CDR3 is TGCGCCAGCAGCTTGGTACTAGCGGGGGGTCACAATGAGCAGTTCTTC.